The rows below give T cell receptor beta chains drawn from one sample of a study of Graves' ophthalmopathy and Graves' hyperthyroidism. In TCRdb, the multiplex PCR reads were re-called with MiXCR into one record per CDR3 protein. The sample carries hundreds of thousands of distinct CDR3 sequences, more than 40% recorded once. The sequencing input was peripheral blood. All receptors come from an adult man with Graves' ophthalmopathy. CDR3s include the opening cysteine and the closing phenylalanine or tryptophan. The order of the fields is J gene, clone size, D gene, V gene, CDR3 length, CDR3 protein, CDR3 DNA. A D gene is named only where the DNA matches it firmly. Expanded clones are given a class, and other clones once, few, many or no size at all.

>TRBJ2-5|many|TRBD2|TRBV2|12
CASATSVETQYF
TGTGCCAGCGCGACTAGCGTGGAGACCCAGTACTTC
>TRBJ1-1|few|TRBD1|TRBV4-2|15
CASSQEGQGNTEAFF
TGTGCCAGCAGCCAAGAAGGACAGGGGAACACTGAAGCTTTCTTT
>TRBJ1-2|many|.|TRBV7-9|17
CASSLESPGRDLYGYTF
TGTGCCAGCAGCTTAGAGTCTCCGGGAAGAGACCTCTATGGCTACACCTTC
>TRBJ1-1|many|.|TRBV9|12
CASSPVGGSAFF
TGTGCCAGCAGCCCAGTCGGGGGATCGGCTTTCTTT
>TRBJ2-3|few|.|TRBV15|15
CATSIFDRGTDTQYF
TGTGCCACCAGCATCTTCGACAGAGGCACAGATACGCAGTATTTT
>TRBJ1-4|many|.|TRBV19|13
CASHGRANEKLFF
TGTGCCAGCCACGGCAGGGCTAATGAAAAACTGTTTTTT
>TRBJ1-5|many|.|TRBV4-1|16
CASSLKPGPPGQPQHF
TGCGCCAGCAGCCTTAAGCCGGGACCTCCGGGACAGCCCCAGCATTTT
>TRBJ2-7|.|TRBD1|TRBV10-3|16
CAIRPGQGVKVYEQYF
TGTGCCATCAGACCGGGACAGGGGGTAAAGGTGTACGAGCAGTACTTC
>TRBJ1-1|.|.|TRBV29-1|14
CSVVRETGGTEAFF
TGCAGCGTTGTCAGGGAGACAGGAGGGACTGAAGCTTTCTTT
>TRBJ2-7|many|TRBD2|TRBV2|15
CATSGSYLRGDEQYF
TGTGCCACCAGCGGGAGCTATCTCCGGGGGGACGAGCAGTACTTC
>TRBJ2-6|many|.|TRBV2|16
CASSVVGAVGANVLTF
TGTGCCAGCAGTGTGGTGGGAGCAGTTGGGGCCAACGTCCTGACTTTC
>TRBJ2-7|.|TRBD1|TRBV27|14
CASSSGGPAYEQYF
TGTGCCAGCAGCTCAGGGGGTCCCGCCTACGAGCAGTACTTC
>TRBJ2-2|.|TRBD2|TRBV10-3|13
CASDAGEAGELFF
TGTGCCAGCGACGCGGGGGAGGCCGGGGAGCTGTTTTTT
>TRBJ2-3|.|.|TRBV7-6|12
CASSWVQDTQYF
TGTGCCAGCAGCTGGGTTCAAGATACGCAGTATTTT
>TRBJ2-7|few|TRBD1|TRBV20-1|13
CSAPGTGFYEQYF
TGCAGTGCACCCGGGACAGGATTTTACGAGCAGTACTTC
>TRBJ2-3|.|.|TRBV6-1|13
CASTATGRDTQYF
TGTGCCAGCACCGCTACAGGGAGAGATACGCAGTATTTT
>TRBJ1-1|.|TRBD1|TRBV29-1|13
CSVPSGGRTEAFF
TGCAGCGTTCCATCAGGGGGCCGGACTGAAGCTTTCTTT
>TRBJ1-5|.|.|TRBV29-1|13
CSVVLQGDQPQHF
TGCAGCGTTGTTCTACAGGGCGATCAGCCCCAGCATTTT
>TRBJ2-7|many|.|TRBV19|14
CASSAGAEVYEQYF
TGTGCCAGTAGTGCTGGGGCGGAAGTTTACGAGCAGTACTTC
>TRBJ1-2|.|TRBD1|TRBV3-1|12
CASSPDRGGHTF
TGTGCCAGCAGCCCGGACAGGGGCGGCCACACCTTC
>TRBJ1-3|.|TRBD1|TRBV4-1|19
CASSQGVRRQGASGNTIYF
TGCGCCAGCAGCCAAGGAGTTAGGAGACAGGGGGCCTCTGGAAACACCATATATTTT
>TRBJ2-5|many|.|TRBV7-9|14
CASSPDYYQETQYF
TGTGCCAGCAGCCCCGATTACTACCAAGAGACCCAGTACTTC
>TRBJ2-7|.|TRBD2|TRBV6-5|13
CASRAGGGYEQYF
TGTGCCAGCCGAGCCGGCGGGGGCTACGAGCAGTACTTC
>TRBJ2-5|.|.|TRBV7-3|15
CANSLSGQHEGTQYF
TGTGCCAACAGCTTATCCGGACAACATGAAGGGACCCAGTACTTC
>TRBJ2-6|.|TRBD2|TRBV12-5|19
CASSASKLAEASGANVLTF
TGTGCCAGCAGTGCCAGCAAGCTAGCGGAGGCCTCTGGGGCCAACGTCCTGACTTTC
>TRBJ1-4|.|.|TRBV9|14
CASSTRGGGEKLFF
TGTGCCAGCAGCACGCGGGGAGGTGGCGAAAAACTGTTTTTT
>TRBJ1-5|.|.|TRBV4-3|16
CASSPDAGGVHQPQHF
TGCGCCAGCAGCCCCGACGCTGGAGGGGTCCATCAGCCCCAGCATTTT
>TRBJ1-3|many|.|TRBV10-3|14
CAITDASSGNTIYF
TGTGCCATCACGGACGCAAGCTCTGGAAACACCATATATTTT
>TRBJ2-7|.|TRBD2|TRBV29-1|13
CSVRASGFYEQYF
TGCAGCGTTCGGGCTAGCGGGTTCTACGAGCAGTACTTC
>TRBJ2-3|.|TRBD1|TRBV29-1|15
CSVEAGTGSTDTQYF
TGCAGCGTTGAGGCCGGGACAGGGAGCACAGATACGCAGTATTTT
>TRBJ1-3|many|.|TRBV29-1|12
CSVEGSGNTIYF
TGCAGCGTTGAAGGGTCTGGAAACACCATATATTTT
>TRBJ2-5|.|TRBD1|TRBV5-1|17
CASSSPGTGGLGETQYF
TGCGCCAGCAGCTCGCCCGGGACAGGGGGTTTGGGAGAGACCCAGTACTTC
>TRBJ1-6|many|.|TRBV12-3/TRBV12-4|14
CASSLVRVGSPLHF
TGTGCCAGCAGTTTGGTCAGGGTGGGATCACCCCTCCACTTT
>TRBJ1-1|.|TRBD1|TRBV29-1|11
CSETGTTEAFF
TGCAGCGAGACAGGGACCACTGAAGCTTTCTTT
>TRBJ2-1|.|.|TRBV5-6|14
CASSFRQPYNEQFF
TGTGCCAGCAGCTTCCGCCAGCCCTACAATGAGCAGTTCTTC
>TRBJ1-1|many|.|TRBV7-8|14
CASSQRYGDTEAFF
TGTGCCAGCAGCCAAAGATACGGGGACACTGAAGCTTTCTTT
>TRBJ1-5|few|.|TRBV10-2|13
CASSPEQDQPQHF
TGTGCCAGCTCACCCGAGCAGGATCAGCCCCAGCATTTT
>TRBJ2-5|few|.|TRBV20-1|16
CSARDLEGGDRETQYF
TGCAGTGCTAGAGATCTTGAGGGGGGAGACAGGGAGACCCAGTACTTC
>TRBJ1-6|once|.|TRBV10-3|16
CASSSPPGTLNSPLHF
TGTGCCAGCAGTTCCCCCCCCGGGACGCTGAATTCACCCCTCCACTTT
>TRBJ1-1|many|.|TRBV5-1|16
CASSLEGGPLNTEAFF
TGCGCCAGCAGCTTGGAAGGGGGGCCATTGAACACTGAAGCTTTCTTT
>TRBJ1-5|.|.|TRBV2|13
CASSGRQSSYEHF
TGTGCCAGCAGTGGAAGACAGAGCTCCTACGAGCATTTT
>TRBJ2-5|many|.|TRBV5-8|17
CASSPGQPGQTGETQYF
TGTGCCAGCAGCCCCGGACAACCGGGCCAAACGGGGGAGACCCAGTACTTC
>TRBJ1-3|.|.|TRBV6-2/TRBV6-3|16
CASSRGVWSSGNTIYF
TGTGCCAGCAGTCGTGGAGTATGGAGCTCTGGAAACACCATATATTTT
>TRBJ1-4|.|.|TRBV2|13
CASRDGDNEKLFF
TGTGCCAGCAGGGACGGGGACAATGAAAAACTGTTTTTT